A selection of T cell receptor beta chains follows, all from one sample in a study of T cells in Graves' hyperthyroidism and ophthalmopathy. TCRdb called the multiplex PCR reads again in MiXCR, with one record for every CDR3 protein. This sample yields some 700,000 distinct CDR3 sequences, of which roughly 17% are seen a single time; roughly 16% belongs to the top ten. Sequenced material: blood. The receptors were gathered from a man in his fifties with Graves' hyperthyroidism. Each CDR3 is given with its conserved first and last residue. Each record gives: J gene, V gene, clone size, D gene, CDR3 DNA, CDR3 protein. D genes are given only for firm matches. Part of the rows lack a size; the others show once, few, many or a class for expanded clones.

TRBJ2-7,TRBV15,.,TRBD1,TGTGCCACCAGCAGGCCGGGACAGCCTGTTTGGCAGTACTTC,CATSRPGQPVWQYF
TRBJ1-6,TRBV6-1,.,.,TGTGCCAGCGGACGGGGGGGTACGACCTATAATTCACCCCTCCACTTT,CASGRGGTTYNSPLHF
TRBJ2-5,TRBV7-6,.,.,TGTGCCAGCAGCTTAGTCGGACCGGCCCAGTACTTC,CASSLVGPAQYF
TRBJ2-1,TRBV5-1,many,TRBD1,TGCGCCAGCAGCACTAGGGACAGGGGATTTCATGAGCAGTTCTTC,CASSTRDRGFHEQFF
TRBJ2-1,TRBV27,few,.,TGTGCCAGCAGCTCTGAACTAAGCTCCTACAATGAGCAGTTCTTC,CASSSELSSYNEQFF
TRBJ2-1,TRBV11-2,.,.,TGTGCCAGCAGCTCCGCCCCGGGACAACAGAAGGGCAATGAGCAGTTCTTC,CASSSAPGQQKGNEQFF
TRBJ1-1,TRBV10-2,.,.,TGCGCCAGCAGGGGCGGTTTACAGAACACTGAAGCTTTCTTT,CASRGGLQNTEAFF
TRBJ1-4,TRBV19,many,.,TGTGCCAGCACCACAATAGACCCTCTGGAGGAAAAACTGTTTTTT,CASTTIDPLEEKLFF
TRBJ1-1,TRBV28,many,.,TGTGCCAGCAGTTTATCCACAGGGCCTCAGAGCACTGAAGCTTTCTTT,CASSLSTGPQSTEAFF
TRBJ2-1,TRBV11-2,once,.,TGTGCCAGCAGCCTCATAGCGGTAACTGAGCAGTTCTTC,CASSLIAVTEQFF
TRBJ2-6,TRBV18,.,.,TGTGCCAGCTCATCATTCTCGGGCTCTGGGGCCAACGTCCTGACTTTC,CASSSFSGSGANVLTF
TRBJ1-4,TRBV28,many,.,TGTGCCAGCAGTTCCTCAACCTGGACAGCCACTAATGAAAAACTGTTTTTT,CASSSSTWTATNEKLFF
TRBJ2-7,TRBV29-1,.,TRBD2,TGCAGCGTTGGAGCGGGGGAGCAGTACTTC,CSVGAGEQYF
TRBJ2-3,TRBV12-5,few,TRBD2,TGTGCTAGTGGTACCCCCTTTAGCGGGAGGACAGATACGCAGTATTTT,CASGTPFSGRTDTQYF
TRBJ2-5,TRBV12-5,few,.,TGTGCTAGGGGGGGATTCCAAGAGACCCAGTACTTC,CARGGFQETQYF
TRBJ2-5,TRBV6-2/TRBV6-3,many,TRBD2,TGTGCCAGCAGTTATGGTAGCGGGAGGGCGGAGGGGACCCAGTACTTC,CASSYGSGRAEGTQYF
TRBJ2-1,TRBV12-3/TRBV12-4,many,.,TGTGCCAGCAGTTTGAGGGAGGTCTCCTACAATGAGCAGTTCTTC,CASSLREVSYNEQFF
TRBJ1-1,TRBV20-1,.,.,TGCAGTGCTAGAGATCAGCGTCCGGGACAAGCTTTCTTT,CSARDQRPGQAFF
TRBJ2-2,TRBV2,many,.,TGTGCCAGTTTCCCAGGTGGCGTCACCGGGGAGCTGTTTTTT,CASFPGGVTGELFF
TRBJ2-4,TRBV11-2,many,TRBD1,TGTGCCAGCAGCACATTCCCCAGGGACAGGGGGGAAAACATTCAGTACTTC,CASSTFPRDRGENIQYF
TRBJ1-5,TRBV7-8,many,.,TGTGCCAGCAGCGCGCGACAGGACTATAGCAATCAGCCCCAGCATTTT,CASSARQDYSNQPQHF
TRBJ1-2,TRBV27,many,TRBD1,TGTGCCAGCAGTGACAGGGAGGATTCTGGCTACACCTTC,CASSDREDSGYTF
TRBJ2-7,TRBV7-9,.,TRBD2,TGTGCCAGCAGCTTGAGACTAGCGGGAGGGTCGTACGAGCAGTACTTC,CASSLRLAGGSYEQYF
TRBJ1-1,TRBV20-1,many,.,TGCAGTGCTAGAGTTGAGTCTGGGAACACTGAAGCTTTCTTT,CSARVESGNTEAFF
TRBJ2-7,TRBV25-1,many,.,TGTGCCAGCAGTAAGAGGGGCTCCTACGAGCAGTACTTC,CASSKRGSYEQYF
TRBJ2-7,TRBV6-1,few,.,TGTGCCAGCAGTAGGGAGTGGAGCTCCTACGAGCAGTACTTC,CASSREWSSYEQYF
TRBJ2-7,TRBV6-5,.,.,TGTGCCAGCAGTTACAGGCAGCCCTACGAGCAGTACTTC,CASSYRQPYEQYF
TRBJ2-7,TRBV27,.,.,TGTGCCAGCAGTTCCACTGGAGCCTACGAGCAGTACTTC,CASSSTGAYEQYF
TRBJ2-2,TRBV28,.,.,TGTGCCAGCAGTCCCCTCAAACAGACAGGTTCCGGGGAGCTGTTTTTT,CASSPLKQTGSGELFF
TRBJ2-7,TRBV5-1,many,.,TGCGCCAGCAGCTTGGACGACAGCTACGAGCAGTACTTC,CASSLDDSYEQYF
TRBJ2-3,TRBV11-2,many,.,TGTGCCAGCAGCCCAAGTGCTGGCACAGATACGCAGTATTTT,CASSPSAGTDTQYF
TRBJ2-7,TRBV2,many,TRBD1,TGTGCCAGCAGTTGGGGACAGGCCAGCTACGAGCAGTACTTC,CASSWGQASYEQYF
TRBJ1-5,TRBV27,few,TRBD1,TGTGCCAGCAGTTTAGGGACAGGGGGTTTTCGGAATCAGCCCCAGCATTTT,CASSLGTGGFRNQPQHF
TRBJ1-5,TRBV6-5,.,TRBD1,TGTGCCAGCAGTCCCGCGACAGGGATCCAGCCCCAGCATTTT,CASSPATGIQPQHF
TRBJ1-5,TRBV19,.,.,TGTGCCAGCTCTGACAGGCCTCAGCCCCAGCATTTT,CASSDRPQPQHF
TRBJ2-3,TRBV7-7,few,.,TGTGCTAGCATCCCTCTATCCCGGGGCCCAACAGATACGCAGTATTTT,CASIPLSRGPTDTQYF
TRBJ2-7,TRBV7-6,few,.,TGTGCCAGCAGCTTAGAAGTTAGCCGGACCTACGAGCAGTACTTC,CASSLEVSRTYEQYF
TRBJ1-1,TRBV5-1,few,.,TGCGCCAGCAGCCGGCGGCTTTGGGACACTGAAGCTTTCTTT,CASSRRLWDTEAFF
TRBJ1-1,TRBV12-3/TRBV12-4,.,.,TGTGCCAGCAGTTTTTTGACGACAGGACAAAAGAACACTGAAGCTTTCTTT,CASSFLTTGQKNTEAFF
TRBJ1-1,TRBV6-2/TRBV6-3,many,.,TGTGCCAGCAGTTACGCCTTTTTTGAAGCTTTCTTT,CASSYAFFEAFF
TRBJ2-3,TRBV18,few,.,TGTGCCAGCTCCACGCGGCAGGGCGGTAGCACAGATACGCAGTATTTT,CASSTRQGGSTDTQYF
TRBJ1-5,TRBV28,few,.,TGTGCCAGCAGTTTCCTCGGGACATCCGGCCAGCCCCAGCATTTT,CASSFLGTSGQPQHF
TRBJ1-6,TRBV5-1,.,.,TGCGCCAGCTCCCCATCCGCGGGGGCATACGCTCATTCACCCCTCCACTTT,CASSPSAGAYAHSPLHF
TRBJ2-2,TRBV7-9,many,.,TGTGCCAGCAATCAAGGAGGAACTAGAATTACCGGGGAGCTGTTTTTT,CASNQGGTRITGELFF
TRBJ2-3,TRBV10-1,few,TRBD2,TGCGCCAGCAGTGCAGCGGGAGTAACAGATACGCAGTATTTT,CASSAAGVTDTQYF
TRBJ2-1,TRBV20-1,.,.,TGCAGTGCTGAGGGCTCCTCTACTAATGAGCAGTTCTTC,CSAEGSSTNEQFF
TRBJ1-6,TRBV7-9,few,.,TGTGCCAGCAGCCTCAGAGGGACCAATTCACCCCTCCACTTT,CASSLRGTNSPLHF
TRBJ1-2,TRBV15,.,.,TGTGCCACCAGCAGAGATTTTTCGAAGGCTCAGGGGTCTATCTATGGCTACACCTTC,CATSRDFSKAQGSIYGYTF
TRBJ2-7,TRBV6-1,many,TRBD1,TGTGCCAGCAGTTATATTAGGAGTGGGACAGGGAACGAGCAGTACTTC,CASSYIRSGTGNEQYF
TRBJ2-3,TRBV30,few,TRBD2,TGTGCCTGGAGTGTAAGCGGGAGCTTGACAGATACGCAGTATTTT,CAWSVSGSLTDTQYF
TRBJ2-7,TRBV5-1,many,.,TGCGCCAGCAGCTTTTTGGACGGACCCTACGAGCAGTACTTC,CASSFLDGPYEQYF
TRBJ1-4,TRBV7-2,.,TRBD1,TGTGCCAGCAGCTCATATGGCAGGGGGACAGGGAATGAAAAACTGTTTTTT,CASSSYGRGTGNEKLFF
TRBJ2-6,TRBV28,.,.,TGTGCCAGCAGCCTAGGGACCGGGCCGAACTCTGGGGCCAACGTCCTGACTTTC,CASSLGTGPNSGANVLTF
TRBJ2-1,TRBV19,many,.,TGTGCCAGTAGTATAGCAGACGCACCGTCGTACAATGAGCAGTTCTTC,CASSIADAPSYNEQFF